Following are 27 T cell receptor beta chains from one sample sequenced in a study of T-cell reconstitution after alpha-beta-depleted transplantation in children. A TCRbeta library incorporating unique molecular identifiers was prepared. TCRdb re-derived calls from the PCR reads in MiXCR, one entry per CDR3 protein. The sample records 190,000 or so distinct CDR3 sequences, 6.5% to 7.5% being singletons. This material consisted of PBMCs from the stem cell graft donor, taken from the stem cell graft. These receptors came from a human donor who donated a stem cell graft to a child with Wiskott-Aldrich syndrome.

This clonotype was counted many times. V gene TRBV12-3 or TRBV12-4 combines with J gene TRBJ2-7; no clear D gene. Trimming took off 1 base at V and 5 bases at J, with 6 bases between the two ends. CDR3 length equals 12 residues. CDR3 sequence: CASSLVPNEQYF. CDR3 DNA sequence: TGTGCCAGCAGTTTAGTCCCGAACGAGCAGTACTTC.

This clonotype was counted ten times or more. Here the CDR3 DNA reads TGTGCCAGCAGTCCTCGACAGGGAGTGGGCTACACCTTC. Its translation is CASSPRQGVGYTF. The gene calls are TRBV12-3 or TRBV12-4 and TRBJ1-2; 7 bases align to TRBD1. Trimming at V came to 5 bases and at J to 8 bases, leaving 8 bases not matched to a gene. The CDR3 sequence is 13 residues long.

The CDR3 spells CASSGRGRLAVNTGELFF. The CDR3 DNA reads TGTGCCAGCAGTGGGAGAGGTCGACTAGCGGTGAACACCGGGGAGCTGTTTTTT. This sequence joins TRBV2 and TRBJ2-2; 9 bases align to TRBD2. Germline CDR1 and CDR2: SNHLY and FYNNEI. This CDR3 contains 18 residues. With V trimmed by 4 bases and J by 1 base, 10 bases remained unmatched.

The gene calls are TRBV6-1 and TRBJ2-7; D is possibly TRBD1 (5 bases). The CDR3 runs to 12 residues. Germline loops: CDR1 MNHNS, CDR2 SASEGT. V was clipped by 4 bases and J by 6 bases, with 10 bases between them. CDR3 nucleotide sequence: TGTGCCAGCAGTGGCGACAGTTTCGAGCAGTACTTC. Translating it yields CASSGDSFEQYF.

Worth noting for this clonotype: This clone may be a read error of a much larger clone one base away. The gene calls are TRBV20-1 and TRBJ1-4, with D perhaps matching TRBD1 (5 bases). This CDR3 has 13 amino acids. Germline values: CDR1 DFQATT, CDR2 SNEGSKA (reference sequence). CDR3 loop: CRARSGTFEKLFF. The CDR3 DNA is TGCAGAGCGAGATCCGGGACGTTTGAAAAACTGTTTTTT.

This clonotype was detected many times. V and J are TRBV12-3 or TRBV12-4 and TRBJ1-3; no firm D call. The V end was cut by 2 bases, the J end by 1 base, with 6 bases between. The CDR3 is made up of 14 amino acids. CDR3 in amino acids: CASSLLGSGNTIYF. The CDR3 region has the DNA TGTGCCAGCAGTTTATTGGGATCTGGAAACACCATATATTTT.

A note on this clonotype: The conserved closing phenylalanine or tryptophan is absent in this CDR3, likely reflecting a read error. V and J are TRBV24-1 and TRBJ1-1; TRBD1 matches at 7 bases. The V gene end was trimmed by 1 base and the J gene end by 5 bases; junction bases not matched to a gene: 0. Germline-derived CDR1 and CDR2 are KGHDR and SFDVKD. This CDR3 has 13 residues. As DNA, the CDR3 is TGTGCCACCAGTGATTTACAGGGGACTGAAGCTTTCATT. Its protein is CATSDLQGTEAFI.

This clonotype was picked up many times. V gene TRBV28 combines with J gene TRBJ2-1, with D perhaps matching TRBD2 (5 bases). The CDR3 spans 13 residues. Germline V gives CDR1 MDHEN, CDR2 SYDVKM. Trimming took 5 bases from V and 7 from J, leaving 12 bases between them. The CDR3 region is CASSDAGANEQFF. In nucleotides, the CDR3 is TGTGCCAGCAGTGACGCGGGTGCGAATGAGCAGTTCTTC.

The table lists this clonotype with many counts. This chain uses TRBV12-3 or TRBV12-4 with TRBJ1-5, with 7 bases identical to TRBD1. V shed 6 bases and J 6 bases; nucleotides not matched to a gene: 11. CDR3 length equals 15 residues. The CDR3 sequence is CASSGRQGRVQPQHF. The CDR3 nucleotides read TGTGCCAGCAGCGGTCGACAGGGCCGGGTTCAGCCCCAGCATTTT.

This chain joins TRBV6-4 and TRBJ1-4, with TRBD1 matching over 8 bases. Germline values: CDR1 MRHNA, CDR2 SNTAGT. CDR3 length: 20 amino acids. Unmatched junction bases numbered 22, after V lost 5 bases and J lost 5 bases. CDR3 sequence reads: CASSPHDRGSFFFTNEKLFF. DNA for the CDR3: TGTGCCAGCAGTCCTCATGACAGGGGTTCTTTTTTTTTTACGAATGAAAAACTGTTTTTT.

This clonotype showed up just a few times. V is TRBV9 and J is TRBJ2-4, with D tentatively TRBD1 (6 bases). CDR3 length: 16 amino acids. Germline-derived CDR1 and CDR2 are SGDLS and YYNGEE. V lost 0 bases and J lost 1, with 11 bases in between. CDR3 nucleotides: TGTGCCAGCAGCGTAGCGACTACAGGGGCCAAAAACATTCAGTACTTC. Translated, it gives CASSVATTGAKNIQYF.

This clonotype was picked up many times. This sequence joins TRBV27 and TRBJ1-2; 9 positions agree with TRBD1. After removal of 7 bases from V and 1 base from J, the junction contained 7 bases not matched to a gene. The CDR3 is 15 amino acids. Germline assignment: CDR1 MNHEY and CDR2 SMNVEV (reference sequence). The CDR3 region is CASTHGTGLNYGYTF. In DNA, the CDR3 is TGTGCCAGCACCCATGGGACAGGGCTTAACTATGGCTACACCTTC.

This clonotype has at least ten counts. The rearrangement joins TRBV20-1 to TRBJ1-5; weak D call: TRBD1 (5 bases). The CDR3 consists of 14 residues. Germline lookup yields CDR1 DFQATT and CDR2 SNEGSKA (reference sequence). The ends were cut back, 3 bases at V and 2 bases at J, with 11 bases in the middle. CDR3 sequence (DNA): TGCAGTGCTAGGGGTGGGGGGGGCAATCAGCCCCAGCATTTT. Its protein product is CSARGGGGNQPQHF.

This clonotype was picked up a small number of times. The chain recombines TRBV5-1 with TRBJ1-2; 7 nucleotides agree with TRBD1. The V segment lost 0 bases and the J segment 3 bases; nucleotides outside the gene matches: 8. This CDR3 contains 16 residues. Germline loops: CDR1 SGHRS, CDR2 YFSETQ. The CDR3 sequence: CASSLAPAGGDYGYTF. The CDR3 DNA reads as TGCGCCAGCAGCTTGGCCCCCGCAGGGGGTGACTATGGCTACACCTTC.

This clonotype occurred a few times. The V gene is TRBV5-1, the J gene TRBJ1-2, with TRBD1 identical over 10 bases. The germline V gene has CDR1 SGHRS and CDR2 YFSETQ. This CDR3 spans 16 amino acids. The V and J ends lost 7 bases and 4 bases, in that order; junction bases with no gene match: 13. The CDR3 sequence is CASSPGQGMKSYGYTF. The CDR3 DNA is TGCGCCAGCTCTCCGGGACAGGGGATGAAGAGCTATGGCTACACCTTC. The whole variable domain, filled in from reference TRBV5-1 and TRBJ1-2, reads KAGVTQTPRYLIKTRGQQVTLSCSPISGHRSVSWYQQTPGQGLQFLFEYFSETQRNKGNFPGRFSGRQFSNSRSEMNVSTLELGDSALYLCASSPGQGMKSYGYTFGSGTRLTVV.

This clonotype was seen many times. The rearrangement links TRBV12-3 or TRBV12-4 to TRBJ2-1; 8 nucleotides agree with TRBD1. V gave up 3 bases and J gave up 8 bases; unmatched junction bases: 9. The CDR3 extends over 15 amino acids. For the CDR3, the DNA is TGTGCCAGCAGTTTTGCAGGGGGCGTGGTGGATGAGCAGTTCTTC. Translation: CASSFAGGVVDEQFF.

Many counts were recorded for this clonotype. The gene calls are TRBV2 and TRBJ1-2; 8 bases agree with TRBD1. J gave up 10 bases and V 8 bases, and 15 bases lay outside the gene matches. CDR1 and CDR2 from the germline V gene are SNHLY and FYNNEI. This CDR3 has 14 residues. Here the CDR3 DNA reads TGTGCCAGCCGATGGTGGGTCCGGACAGGGAACTACACCTTC. As protein: CASRWWVRTGNYTF.

The rearrangement links TRBV19 to TRBJ2-7, with 14 bases matching TRBD2. V dropped 6 bases and J dropped 3; count of bases not matched to a gene: 4. This CDR3 contains 15 residues. Germline CDR1 reads LNHDA; CDR2 reads SQIVND (reference sequence). The CDR3 nucleotides are TGTGCCAGTAGCGGACTAGCGGGGGGAATCTACGAGCAGTACTTC. Protein sequence: CASSGLAGGIYEQYF.

This clonotype was counted at least ten times. The rearrangement uses TRBV4-3 and TRBJ2-7; D is undetermined. The CDR3 sequence is 13 residues long. Germline lookup yields CDR1 LGHNA and CDR2 YSLEER. Trimming removed 1 base at V and 1 base at J, with 5 bases between. The CDR3 reads CASSQARSYEQYF. The CDR3 DNA reads TGCGCCAGCAGCCAAGCCCGATCCTACGAGCAGTACTTC.

This clonotype was recorded at least ten times. The V gene is TRBV2, the J gene TRBJ2-1; D gene uncertain. Deletions cut 2 bases from V and 8 bases from J, with 4 bases between. This CDR3 comprises 11 residues. CDR1 is SNHLY, CDR2 FYNNEI, per germline. The CDR3 is CASSETHEQFF. CDR3 DNA sequence: TGTGCCAGCAGTGAAACGCATGAGCAGTTCTTC. The entire variable domain, with the rest obtained from reference TRBV2 and TRBJ2-1, is as follows: EPEVTQTPSHQVTQMGQEVILRCVPISNHLYFYWYRQILGQKVEFLVSFYNNEISEKSEIFDDQFSVERPDGSNFTLKIRSTKLEDSAMYFCASSETHEQFFGPGTRLTVL.

This clonotype was counted many times. The chain joins TRBV5-1 to TRBJ2-1; 7 positions agree with TRBD1. Germline V gene lookup returns CDR1 SGHRS and CDR2 YFSETQ. This CDR3 comprises 13 residues. With V trimmed by 4 bases and J by 8 bases, 6 bases remained unmatched. CDR3 sequence (DNA): TGCGCCAGCAGCACCGACAGGGCCCATGAGCAGTTCTTC. Translation: CASSTDRAHEQFF.

There are a few counts of this clonotype. V is TRBV6-1 and J is TRBJ1-6; D is uncertain. Deletions cut 8 bases from V and 5 bases from J, with 13 bases between. The CDR3 sequence is 14 residues long. In germline, CDR1 is MNHNS, CDR2 SASEGT. The chain's CDR3 is CASQNPGDNSPLHF. In nucleotides, the CDR3 is TGTGCCAGCCAAAACCCTGGGGATAATTCACCCCTCCACTTT.

This chain connects TRBV12-3 or TRBV12-4 to TRBJ2-7, with 9 nucleotides matching TRBD1. Trimming took 5 bases from V and 9 from J; bases not matched to a gene: 14. This CDR3 has 15 amino acids. Here the CDR3 reads CASSPPGTGMEVQYF. CDR3 DNA sequence: TGTGCCAGCAGTCCCCCCGGGACAGGGATGGAGGTGCAGTACTTC.

This clonotype was seen many times. The chain couples TRBV3-1 to TRBJ2-1, with D hard to call. V was pared by 3 bases and J by 4 bases, with 7 bases between. The germline CDR1 and CDR2 sequences are LGHDT and YNNKEL (reference sequence). The CDR3 runs 13 residues. The CDR3 DNA sequence: TGTGCCAGCAGCCACTACGGATACAATGAGCAGTTCTTC. Protein product: CASSHYGYNEQFF.

This clonotype was observed a few times. The chain is built from TRBV5-1 and TRBJ2-2; no definite D call. Germline lookup yields CDR1 SGHRS and CDR2 YFSETQ. V lost 3 bases and J 3 bases, leaving 3 bases between the germline ends. This CDR3 spans 12 amino acids. In DNA, the CDR3 is TGCGCCAGCAGCTCTCACACCGGGGAGCTGTTTTTT. Its protein product is CASSSHTGELFF.

The table lists this clonotype with many counts. CDR3 sequence (DNA): TGTGCCAGCGGCATAACCAATGAGCAGTTCTTC. Translating it yields CASGITNEQFF. The chain has TRBV28 and TRBJ2-1; D is undetermined. Trimming left V 8 bases short and J 6 bases short, with 8 bases between. This CDR3 is 11 amino acids long. Germline V gene sequence: CDR1 MDHEN, CDR2 SYDVKM.

Ten or more counts support this clonotype. The V gene is TRBV6-2 or TRBV6-3, the J gene TRBJ2-1; TRBD2 matches 14 bases. The junction had 9 bases not matched to a gene; V was cut back by 7 bases and J by 7 bases. CDR1 and CDR2 from the germline V gene are MNHEY and SVGEGT. The CDR3 covers 16 residues. The CDR3 region is CASKGLAGVFLNEQFF. The CDR3 nucleotides are TGTGCCAGCAAGGGACTAGCGGGAGTATTTCTAAATGAGCAGTTCTTC.